What follows are 8 T cell receptor beta chains derived from one specimen sequenced in a study of T cell clonality in common variable immunodeficiency. Regarding the study as a whole: Fewer deletions and N-nucleotide insertions were reportedly seen in common variable immunodeficiency TCR beta sequences.

Data came from immunoSEQ multiplex PCR; TCRdb stores just in-frame clones and leaves some out. Listed for the sample are around 28,000 clones, none seen a single time. Their antigens remain unidentified. The sequenced material came from peripheral blood mononuclear cells. The receptor set was obtained from a human donor with common variable immunodeficiency.

By share, this clone ranks as medium-sized. The missing CDR3 end, 3 residues past where the read stops, is filled in from the germline J gene. The chain uses TRBV19 and TRBJ1-4; possibly TRBD1 for D (5 bases). V dropped 3 bases and J dropped 5 bases, with 13 bases sitting between them. The CDR3 sequence is 15 residues long. Germline CDR1 LNHDA, CDR2 SQIVND (reference sequence). The CDR3 sequence: CASSIRPRGNEKLFF. Incomplete CDR3 DNA: TGTGCCAGTAGTATTCGACCTCGGGGGAATGAAAAA. Drawing the rest from reference TRBV19 and TRBJ1-4, the complete variable domain is DGGITQSPKYLFRKEGQNVTLSCEQNLNHDAMYWYRQDPGQGLRLIYYSQIVNDFQKGDIAEGYSVSREKKESFPLTVTSAQKNPTAFYLCASSIRPRGNEKLFFGSGTQLSVL.

This clone showed up just a few times. The DNA ends 3 residues before the CDR3 does, and the rest of the CDR3 is filled in from the germline J gene. V usage is TRBV11-2 and J usage is TRBJ2-3; a weak D match, TRBD2 (5 bases). CDR3 length equals 13 residues. The germline V gene encodes CDR1 SGHAT and CDR2 FQNNGV. V was pared by 3 bases and J by 4 bases, with 8 bases between. This CDR3 reads CASSFGRADTQYF. The DNA read from the CDR3 is TGTGCCAGCAGCTTTGGGCGGGCAGATACG.

In the case of this clone: The read terminates 3 residues before the CDR3 end, so the remaining end is supplied by the germline J gene. The J gene is TRBJ1-4, the V gene TRBV2; 7 bases line up with TRBD1. This CDR3 is built from 13 residues. CDR1 and CDR2 from the germline V gene are SNHLY and FYNNEI. Partial CDR3 DNA: TGTGCCAGCGCCGCCCCAGGGGGAGGGAAA. This sequence encodes CASAAPGGGK. The CDR3 in full is CASAAPGGGKLFF.

The sample holds a few counts of this clone. The CDR3 bases that were read are TGTGCCAGCAGCTTAGAGGGTAACACTGAA. This gives the protein CASSLEGNTE. The full CDR3 sequence reads CASSLEGNTEAFF. This chain connects TRBV7-9 to TRBJ1-1; D call uncertain. The missing CDR3 end, 3 residues past where the read stops, is filled in from the germline J gene. Germline CDR1 SEHNR, CDR2 FQNEAQ (reference sequence). With 1 base removed from V and 2 bases from J, the gap between germline ends came to 5 bases. The CDR3 has 13 residues.

This clone appeared a few times. From the germline J gene comes the end of the CDR3, since the read stops 3 residues before it. The chain is built from TRBV19 and TRBJ2-1, with D possibly being TRBD2 (7 bases). This CDR3 contains 14 residues. Germline V lookup: CDR1 LNHDA, CDR2 SQIVND (reference sequence). V shed 3 bases and J shed 9 bases, with 15 bases lying between them. The covered CDR3 bases are TGTGCCAGTAGTATCAACGGGGGGCGGCCTGAG. It yields the protein CASSINGGRPE. The full CDR3 sequence reads CASSINGGRPEQFF.

As for this clone: The missing CDR3 end, 3 residues past where the read stops, is filled in from the germline J gene. The chain couples TRBV7-2 to TRBJ2-5, with 7 bases aligning to TRBD2. The J segment lost 4 bases and the V segment lost 0 bases, leaving 5 bases of the junction unmatched. CDR1 is SGHTA, CDR2 FQGNSA, per germline. The CDR3 runs 15 residues. CDR3 residues: CASSLAGGGGETQYF. CDR3 bases read: TGTGCCAGCAGCTTAGCGGGGGGGGGAGGAGAGACC.

As for this clone: The read halts 3 residues ahead of the CDR3 end, with the missing end drawn from the germline J gene. V usage is TRBV6-2 or TRBV6-3 and J usage is TRBJ2-3, with D perhaps TRBD1 or TRBD2 (5 bases each). CDR3 length equals 16 residues. Germline V gives CDR1 MNHEY, CDR2 SVGEGT. The V and J ends lost 6 bases and 3 bases respectively, with 19 bases between them. The CDR3 bases that were read are TGTGCCAGCAGGCCCGAGGGCAGGGCATTTACAGATACG. Amino acid sequence: CASRPEGRAFTDT. In full, the CDR3 is CASRPEGRAFTDTQYF.

This clone has at least ten counts. Read coverage stops 3 residues before the CDR3 terminus; the germline J gene supplies the remainder. The chain recombines TRBV20-1 with TRBJ2-1, with 10 positions matching TRBD2. The CDR3 consists of 14 residues. CDR1 is DFQATT, CDR2 SNEGSKA, per germline (reference sequence). The J segment lost 7 bases and the V segment lost 5 bases, leaving 8 bases of the junction unmatched. CDR3: CSAGRAGGENEQFF. CDR3 DNA (partial): TGCAGTGCTGGGAGAGCGGGGGGGGAAAATGAG.